This T cell receptor beta chain was documented in a study of T cell responses to AZD1222 COVID-19 vaccine. The study, taken as a whole, reports: Repertoires in all cases were sampled only once the peak T cell response had passed. The span of vaccine-associated CD4 TCRs extended across spike, with dominance at 160-218 and 743-854. Baseline testing showed seropositivity in only 6 or 7 AZD1222 recipients. Clonal diversity was possibly underestimated; the donors were predominantly white British and more often female.

The germline V gene has CDR1 SGDLS and CDR2 YYNGEE. The V gene lost 0 bases and the J gene lost 6 bases, with 12 bases spanning the gap. The CDR3 is made up of 14 amino acids. Concerning this clone itself: The antigen remains unidentified.

Assay: immunoSEQ multiplex PCR; the TCRdb copy retains only in-frame clones and omits some. Found here are 120,000 to 150,000 clones, more than 70% of them singletons; the top ten hold approximately 4.7%. The sequencing here drew on peripheral blood, taken 28 days after the second AZD1222 dose. The chain joins TRBV9 to TRBJ2-5; the D gene is possibly TRBD2 (5 bases). The TCR sequence derives from an adult who received the AZD1222 COVID-19 vaccine. CDR3 nucleotides: TGTGCCAGCAGCGTAGGTGGACCTAGCCAGACCCAGTACTTC. It yields the protein CASSVGGPSQTQYF.